The sequence of this T cell receptor beta chain was determined in a study of low-dose radiotherapy and immunotherapy resistance in tumors. Study context: Cohort 1 was treated with 0.5 Gy per fraction at 2-week intervals, amounting to 6.5 Gy overall. Nivolumab was given to patients as a 240 mg flat dose every two weeks, and ipilimumab at 1 mg/kg every six weeks. Both were delivered intravenously. Every day for four cycles from cycle 1 day 1, patients took 300 mg of oral aspirin. Those assigned to Cohort 2 were treated with 1 Gy per fraction every two weeks (13 Gy in total over 26 weeks).

TCR amplification involved about 20 PCR cycles with a constant-region primer and V-primer adapter. TCRdb re-analysed the reads in MiXCR, keeping a single row per CDR3 protein. There are tens of thousands of distinct CDR3 sequences in the sample; around 11% occur only once, and roughly 6.2% lies in the top ten. Time point in this sample: before trial treatment. The CDR3 totals 14 residues. Germline CDR1 reads SNHLY; CDR2 reads FYNNEI. With 8 bases clipped from V and 2 bases from J, the junction kept 7 bases outside the gene matches. This clonotype was counted many times. The specimen was PBMCs, collected before treatment. This clonotype was sampled from a female donor with ovarian cancer. The rearrangement links TRBV2 to TRBJ1-1; 8 bases agree with TRBD1. CDR3 region: CASWGRGHNTEAFF. As DNA, the CDR3 is TGTGCCAGCTGGGGCAGGGGGCATAACACTGAAGCTTTCTTT.